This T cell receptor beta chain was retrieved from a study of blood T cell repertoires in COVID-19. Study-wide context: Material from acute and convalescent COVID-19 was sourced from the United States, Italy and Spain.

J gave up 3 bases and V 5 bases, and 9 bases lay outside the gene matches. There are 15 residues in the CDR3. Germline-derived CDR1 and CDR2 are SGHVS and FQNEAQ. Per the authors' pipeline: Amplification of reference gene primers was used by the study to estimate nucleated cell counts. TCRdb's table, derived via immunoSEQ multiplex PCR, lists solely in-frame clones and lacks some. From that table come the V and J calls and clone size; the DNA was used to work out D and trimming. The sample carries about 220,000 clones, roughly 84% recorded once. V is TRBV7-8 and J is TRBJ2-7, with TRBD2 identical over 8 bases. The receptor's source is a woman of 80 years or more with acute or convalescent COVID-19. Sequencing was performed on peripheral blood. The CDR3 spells CASSISSGGLYEQYF. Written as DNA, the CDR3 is TGTGCCAGCAGCATCTCAAGCGGGGGCCTCTACGAGCAGTACTTC.